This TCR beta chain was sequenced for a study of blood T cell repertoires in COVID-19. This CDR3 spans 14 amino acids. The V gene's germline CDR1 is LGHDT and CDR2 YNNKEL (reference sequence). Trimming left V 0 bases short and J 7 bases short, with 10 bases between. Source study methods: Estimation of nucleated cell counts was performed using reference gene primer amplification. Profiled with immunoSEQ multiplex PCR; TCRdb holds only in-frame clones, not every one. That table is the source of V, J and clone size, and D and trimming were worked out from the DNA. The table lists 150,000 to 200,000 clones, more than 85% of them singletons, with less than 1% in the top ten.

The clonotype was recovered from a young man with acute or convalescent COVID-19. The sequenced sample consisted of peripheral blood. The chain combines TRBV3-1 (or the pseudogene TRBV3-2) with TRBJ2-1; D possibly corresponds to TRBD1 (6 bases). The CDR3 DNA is TGTGCCAGCAGCCAAGAGACAGGTATTAATGAGCAGTTCTTC. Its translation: CASSQETGINEQFF.